The 20 T cell receptor beta chains below all came from one sample that was sequenced in a study of shared clonotypes between healthy human individuals. This table comes from immunoSEQ multiplex PCR, and its TCRdb copy is limited to in-frame clones, with some not included. The sample consists of millions of clones, 85% to 95% of them appearing once. The sequenced material came from naive CD4+ T cells sorted from blood. The subset here: CD45RA+ positively selected. Receptors originate from a man younger than 35 in good health.

The V gene is TRBV6-1, the J gene TRBJ2-5; D is uncertain. Germline lookup yields CDR1 MNHNS and CDR2 SASEGT. Trimming pared 1 base from V and 5 bases from J, leaving 5 bases between. This CDR3 has 12 residues. CDR3 amino acids: CASSEGPETQYF. CDR3 DNA: TGTGCCAGCAGTGAAGGCCCGGAGACCCAGTACTTC.

J is TRBJ1-4 and V is TRBV6-1; D gene unclear. The germline gives CDR1 MNHNS, CDR2 SASEGT. The V end was cut by 4 bases, the J end by 4 bases, with 10 bases between. The CDR3 is 14 residues long. The DNA for the CDR3 is TGTGCCAGCAGTGGGCGGGTTAATAATGAAAAACTGTTTTTT. This encodes CASSGRVNNEKLFF.

To note about this clone: A much bigger clone sits one base away, suggesting this may be a read error. V is TRBV30 and J is TRBJ1-3; D perhaps matches TRBD1 (5 bases). Per the germline V gene, CDR1 is GTSNPN and CDR2 is SVGIG (reference sequence). CDR3 length equals 11 residues. DNA for the CDR3: TGTGCCTGGGGTGTACAGGACACCATATATTTT. Protein: CAWGVQDTIYF. Full variable domain (rest looked up from reference TRBV30 and TRBJ1-3): SQTIHQWPATLVQPVGSPLSLECTVEGTSNPNLYWYRQAAGRGLQLLFYSVGIGQISSEVPQNLSASRPQDRQFILSSKKLLLSDSGFYLCAWGVQDTIYFGEGSWLTVV.

The chain couples TRBV5-6 to TRBJ2-2; 7 bases align to TRBD2. The V gene's germline CDR1 is SGHDT and CDR2 YYEEEE. The CDR3 covers 15 residues. With V trimmed by 3 bases and J by 7 bases, 9 bases remained unmatched. The CDR3 DNA sequence: TGTGCCAGCAGCTCTAAGGGAGGGCGAGACGGGGAGCTGTTTTTT. Encoded protein: CASSSKGGRDGELFF.

The gene calls are TRBV19 and TRBJ2-2; TRBD2 matches at 14 bases. Trimming removed 8 bases from V and 1 base from J; junction bases left unmatched: 3. The CDR3 runs 16 residues. Germline CDR1 LNHDA, CDR2 SQIVND (reference sequence). The CDR3 nucleotides are TGTGCCAGTGGACTAGCGGGGGGATTGAACACCGGGGAGCTGTTTTTT. Translation: CASGLAGGLNTGELFF. Filled out from reference TRBV19 and TRBJ2-2, the complete variable domain reads DGGITQSPKYLFRKEGQNVTLSCEQNLNHDAMYWYRQDPGQGLRLIYYSQIVNDFQKGDIAEGYSVSREKKESFPLTVTSAQKNPTAFYLCASGLAGGLNTGELFFGEGSRLTVL.

The gene calls are TRBV6-1 and TRBJ1-5; 7 bases map to TRBD1. With 4 bases clipped from V and 5 bases from J, the junction kept 5 bases outside the gene matches. The germline V gene encodes CDR1 MNHNS and CDR2 SASEGT. CDR3 length equals 14 residues. The CDR3 DNA follows: TGTGCCAGCAGTGGTGGGGACAGCTATCAGCCCCAGCATTTT. It yields the protein CASSGGDSYQPQHF.

Worth noting for this clone: The junction shows a germline mismatch at one end, possibly a read error. The chain couples TRBV7-7 to TRBJ2-5; TRBD2 matches 8 bases. From germline, CDR1 is SSHAT and CDR2 FNYEAQ (reference sequence). The CDR3 totals 13 residues. CDR3 nucleotides: TGTGCTAGCACCCGAGCGGGAGCCGTGACCCAGTACTTC. It encodes CASTRAGAVTQYF.

The CDR3 here is CASSLNELDTQYF. CDR3 DNA: TGTGCCAGCAGCTTGAATGAGCTAGATACGCAGTATTTT. This sequence joins TRBV5-4 and TRBJ2-3; no clear D. Trimming cost V 1 base and J 5 bases, with 8 bases left between them. The germline V gene encodes CDR1 SGHNT and CDR2 YYREEE (reference sequence). The CDR3 is 13 residues long.

J is TRBJ2-3 and V is TRBV28, with 8 bases fitting TRBD1. This CDR3 has 14 amino acids. V lost 8 bases, J lost 5 bases, and 9 bases stayed unmatched. Germline-derived CDR1 and CDR2 are MDHEN and SYDVKM. The CDR3 coding sequence is TGTGCCAGCCGCCAACAGGGGGTTAGAGATACGCAGTATTTT. It codes for CASRQQGVRDTQYF.

This rearrangement joins TRBV5-1 to TRBJ1-2, with 7 positions matching TRBD1. The germline gives CDR1 SGHRS, CDR2 YFSETQ. The CDR3 runs to 15 residues. V trimming: 5 bases; J trimming: 6 bases; junction bases outside the gene matches: 13. The DNA of the CDR3 is TGCGCCAGCAGGCCACAGGGGCAACCTGTTGATGGCTACACCTTC. Its translation: CASRPQGQPVDGYTF. Supplemented by reference TRBV5-1 and TRBJ1-2, the full variable domain reads KAGVTQTPRYLIKTRGQQVTLSCSPISGHRSVSWYQQTPGQGLQFLFEYFSETQRNKGNFPGRFSGRQFSNSRSEMNVSTLELGDSALYLCASRPQGQPVDGYTFGSGTRLTVV.

The V gene is TRBV7-9, the J gene TRBJ1-1, with D hard to call. This CDR3 has 11 amino acids. Germline V gives CDR1 SEHNR, CDR2 FQNEAQ (reference sequence). V was shortened by 5 bases and J by 4 bases, with 5 bases between the two germline ends. The CDR3 DNA is TGTGCCAGCAGCCCATTCACTGAAGCTTTCTTT. Residues: CASSPFTEAFF.

V is TRBV11-3 and J is TRBJ2-5, with D unresolved. The CDR3 covers 14 residues. CDR1 and CDR2 from the germline V gene are SGHNT and YENEEA. Trimming removed 0 bases at V and 7 bases at J, with 12 bases between. CDR3 residues: CASSLDGGPGTQYF. Here the CDR3 DNA reads TGTGCCAGCAGCTTAGATGGCGGACCAGGGACCCAGTACTTC.

The chain employs TRBV6-1 and TRBJ2-7; D is ambiguous. Germline CDR1 MNHNS, CDR2 SASEGT. CDR3 length: 12 residues. Between the trimmed V and J ends, which lost 5 bases and 2 bases, there was a span of 7 bases. CDR3: CASSKPPYEQYF. The CDR3 DNA is TGTGCCAGCAGTAAACCTCCCTACGAGCAGTACTTC.

The chain links TRBV6-1 to TRBJ1-1, with TRBD1 as a possible D gene (5 bases). CDR1 is MNHNS and CDR2 is SASEGT in the germline V gene. The CDR3 covers 13 residues. V gave up 7 bases and J gave up 0 bases, with 9 bases separating them. CDR3 sequence: CASNGHLNTEAFF. DNA of the CDR3: TGTGCCAGCAATGGACACTTGAACACTGAAGCTTTCTTT.

V gene TRBV6-6 combines with J gene TRBJ2-7; TRBD1 aligns across 7 bases. CDR1 is MNHNY and CDR2 is SVGAGI in the germline V gene (reference sequence). V lost 4 bases, J lost 0 bases, and 9 bases stayed unmatched. The CDR3 runs 16 residues. The CDR3 reads CASSSTKTGSSYEQYF. Here the CDR3 DNA reads TGTGCCAGCAGTTCAACCAAGACAGGGAGCTCCTACGAGCAGTACTTC.

V gene TRBV12-5 combines with J gene TRBJ2-1; D gene ambiguous. Between the trimmed V and J ends, which lost 3 bases and 9 bases, there was a span of 3 bases. Germline CDR1 LGHNT, CDR2 FRNRAP. The CDR3 is 10 residues long. The CDR3 spells CASGFSEQFF. In nucleotides, the CDR3 is TGTGCTAGTGGTTTCAGTGAGCAGTTCTTC.

The chain recombines TRBV18 with TRBJ1-1; D is perhaps TRBD1 (5 bases). The ends were cut back, 3 bases at V and 3 bases at J, with 17 bases in the middle. CDR1 is KGHSH, CDR2 LQKENI, per germline. The CDR3 loop spans 16 amino acids. The CDR3 region is CASSPNVYQGYTEAFF. The CDR3 DNA follows: TGTGCCAGCTCACCGAACGTTTATCAGGGTTACACTGAAGCTTTCTTT.

The chain carries TRBV6-6 and TRBJ1-2; perhaps TRBD1 as D (6 bases). Germline CDR1 reads MNHNY; CDR2 reads SVGAGI (reference sequence). The CDR3 totals 15 residues. The germline V and J ends were trimmed by 0 bases and 6 bases, with 14 bases remaining between them. The DNA of the CDR3 is TGTGCCAGCAGTTACTCGGGGGCAACGCAGGATGGCTACACCTTC. This encodes CASSYSGATQDGYTF.

The rearrangement joins TRBV5-5 to TRBJ2-3; D remains ambiguous. The CDR3 sequence is 14 residues long. CDR1 and CDR2 from the germline V gene are SGHKS and YYEKEE (reference sequence). Trimming took off 1 base at V and 2 bases at J, with 8 bases between the two ends. DNA of the CDR3: TGTGCCAGCAGCTTGTTACAGATCACAGATACGCAGTATTTT. It yields the protein CASSLLQITDTQYF.

The chain combines TRBV7-6 with TRBJ2-7, with 9 bases matching TRBD1. The CDR3 is 16 residues long. V shed 5 bases and J 5 bases; nucleotides not matched to a gene: 13. In germline, CDR1 is SGHVS, CDR2 FNYEAQ. This CDR3 reads CASSQNSGTGNDEQYF. In nucleotides, the CDR3 is TGTGCCAGCAGCCAAAACTCCGGGACAGGGAACGACGAGCAGTACTTC.